A selection of T cell receptor beta chains follows, all from one sample in a study of blood T cell repertoires in COVID-19. Here immunoSEQ multiplex PCR was the method, and the copy in TCRdb shows in-frame clones only, minus some. The sample has over 100,000 clones, roughly 87% seen once; the top ten hold 9.5% to 13%. Sequences were obtained from peripheral blood. The source is a man older than 75 with acute or convalescent COVID-19. The CDR3 runs from the conserved cysteine through the conserved F or W. A D gene is named only where the DNA matches it firmly. The size of a clone is reported for some rows only, either as once, few or many, or as a class for expanded clones.

clone_size cdr3_length j_call d_call v_call cdr3_aa cdr3_nt
- 16 TRBJ1-1 TRBD1 TRBV27 CASSLLPTGGNTEAFF TGTGCCAGCAGTTTACTACCGACAGGGGGCAACACTGAAGCTTTCTTT
- 16 TRBJ2-7 TRBD2 TRBV6-2/TRBV6-3 CASSSGTSGRIYEQYF TGTGCCAGCAGTTCTGGGACTAGCGGGAGAATCTACGAGCAGTACTTC
- 14 TRBJ1-2 - TRBV5-1 CASSSLMDTYGYTF TGCGCCAGCAGCTCTCTTATGGACACTTATGGCTACACCTTC
- 15 TRBJ2-7 TRBD1 TRBV6-5 CASSYGTGFSHEQYF TGTGCCAGCAGTTACGGGACAGGATTTTCCCACGAGCAGTACTTC
few 13 TRBJ1-2 - TRBV5-1 CASSSAGFYGYTF TGCGCCAGCAGCTCCGCAGGGTTCTATGGCTACACCTTC
- 15 TRBJ1-5 - TRBV5-5 CASSLGLVSNQPQHF TGTGCCAGCAGCTTGGGACTCGTAAGCAATCAGCCCCAGCATTTT
- 15 TRBJ2-5 - TRBV7-3 CASSSLGGAGETQYF TGTGCCAGCAGCTCCCTGGGCGGGGCCGGGGAGACCCAGTACTTC
- 16 TRBJ1-4 - TRBV7-2 CASSLQGFRVDEKLFF TGTGCCAGCAGCTTACAGGGATTTAGGGTGGATGAAAAACTGTTTTTT
few 15 TRBJ1-2 - TRBV18 CASSPSGQDGYGYTF TGTGCCAGCTCACCATCAGGACAAGACGGCTATGGCTACACCTTC
- 19 TRBJ1-5 TRBD1 TRBV7-9 CASSLGPTGVSVSNQPQHF TGTGCCAGCAGCTTAGGTCCGACAGGGGTAAGCGTAAGCAATCAGCCCCAGCATTTT
once 15 TRBJ1-5 - TRBV6-5 CASRGDGGSNQPQHF TGTGCCAGCAGGGGGGACGGGGGTAGCAATCAGCCCCAGCATTTT
- 15 TRBJ1-1 - TRBV18 CASSPVSDINTEAFF TGTGCCAGCTCACCCGTGTCAGACATAAACACTGAAGCTTTCTTT
- 16 TRBJ1-1 TRBD1 TRBV5-1 CASSLGAGGYNTEAFF TGCGCCAGCAGCTTGGGTGCAGGGGGATATAACACTGAAGCTTTCTTT
- 16 TRBJ2-2 TRBD2 TRBV27 CASSLLAGGFTGELFF TGTGCCAGCAGTTTATTAGCGGGAGGGTTCACCGGGGAGCTGTTTTTT
- 13 TRBJ2-3 - TRBV12-3/TRBV12-4 CASSRLGRDTQYF TGTGCCAGCAGTCGTTTGGGGCGAGATACGCAGTATTTT